These 27 T cell receptor beta chains came from one sample sequenced in a study of cytomegalovirus exposure and HLA in healthy donors. The PCR was carried out with 60 Vbeta primers and 13 Jbeta primers. Profiled with immunoSEQ multiplex PCR; TCRdb holds only in-frame clones, not every one. The data hold tens of thousands of clones, with around 76% observed a single time. Sequenced input: PBMCs. These receptors all stem from a woman in her 30s in good health and CMV-seropositive.

The chain combines TRBV28 with TRBJ1-3; the match to TRBD1 covers 7 bases. V trimming: 5 bases; J trimming: 4 bases; junction bases outside the gene matches: 8. Looked up from germline, CDR1 is MDHEN and CDR2 is SYDVKM. There are 15 residues in the CDR3. CDR3 amino acids: CASSSASTGGNTIYF. The CDR3 coding sequence is TGTGCCAGCAGTAGCGCCTCGACAGGGGGAAACACCATATATTTT.

This clone was seen just once. V is TRBV9 and J is TRBJ2-7, with D perhaps matching TRBD1 (6 bases). Germline V gives CDR1 SGDLS, CDR2 YYNGEE. The V end lost 0 bases, the J end lost 2 bases, and 12 bases lay between the germline ends. This CDR3 spans 15 amino acids. The CDR3 loop reads CASSVEGTLTYEQYF. The CDR3 DNA reads as TGTGCCAGCAGCGTAGAAGGGACATTAACCTACGAGCAGTACTTC.

This clone has only one observation. The gene calls are TRBV4-1 and TRBJ1-1, with D maybe TRBD1 (6 bases). This CDR3 has 17 residues. Trimming pared 3 bases from V and 5 bases from J, leaving 22 bases between. Per the germline V gene, CDR1 is MGHRA and CDR2 is YSYEKL. The CDR3 region is CASSHSLRGGFATEAFF. In DNA form, the CDR3 reads TGCGCCAGCAGCCATTCTTTAAGGGGGGGATTCGCGACTGAAGCTTTCTTT.

The rearrangement links TRBV30 to TRBJ2-3; D call uncertain. The germline CDR1 and CDR2 sequences are GTSNPN and SVGIG (reference sequence). The CDR3 has 12 residues. V lost 0 bases, J lost 7 bases, and 8 bases lay in between. CDR3 DNA: TGTGCCTGGAGTGTAAGCGTTTATACGCAGTATTTT. Its translation: CAWSVSVYTQYF.

The sample holds one count of this clone. The chain is built from TRBV6-5 and TRBJ2-7, with TRBD1 matching over 7 bases. Trimming removed 2 bases from V and 1 base from J; junction bases left unmatched: 5. CDR1 is MNHEY, CDR2 SVGAGI, per germline. This CDR3 spans 15 amino acids. The CDR3 is CASSYGGQISYEQYF. CDR3 nucleotide sequence: TGTGCCAGCAGTTACGGGGGACAGATATCCTACGAGCAGTACTTC.

The chain recombines TRBV28 with TRBJ1-4; TRBD1 aligns across 8 bases. After removal of 6 bases from V and 5 bases from J, the junction contained 2 bases not matched to a gene. The germline CDR1 and CDR2 sequences are MDHEN and SYDVKM. This CDR3 comprises 13 residues. The CDR3: CASRRQGNEKLFF. In DNA form, the CDR3 reads TGTGCCAGCAGGAGACAGGGGAATGAAAAACTGTTTTTT.

In this sample, this clone turned up a few times. V usage is TRBV28 and J usage is TRBJ1-5, with a weak D call TRBD1 (5 bases). Germline CDR1 and CDR2: MDHEN and SYDVKM. Between the trimmed V and J ends, which lost 6 bases and 0 bases, there was a span of 12 bases. The CDR3 is made up of 15 amino acids. In DNA, the CDR3 is TGTGCCAGCAGGACAGCAAGAAATAGCAATCAGCCCCAGCATTTT. This codes for CASRTARNSNQPQHF.

The chain combines TRBV6-1 with TRBJ2-3; possibly TRBD1 for D (6 bases). The CDR3 runs 14 residues. Germline V lookup: CDR1 MNHNS, CDR2 SASEGT. V lost 1 base and J 6 bases, leaving 11 bases between the germline ends. DNA for the CDR3: TGTGCCAGCAGTGAAGTTGACAGGTGGGATACGCAGTATTTT. Translating gives CASSEVDRWDTQYF.

The chain links TRBV18 to TRBJ1-5; TRBD1 agrees at 9 bases. This CDR3 spans 17 amino acids. The V and J ends lost 2 bases and 6 bases, in that order; junction bases with no gene match: 11. CDR1 KGHSH and CDR2 LQKENI come from the germline V gene. The CDR3 here is CASSPGDRALGTQPQHF. CDR3 DNA sequence: TGTGCCAGCTCACCAGGGGACAGGGCGTTGGGGACTCAGCCCCAGCATTTT.

V usage is TRBV7-8 and J usage is TRBJ1-1; perhaps TRBD1 as D (5 bases). The CDR3 is 15 residues long. Germline V gene sequence: CDR1 SGHVS, CDR2 FQNEAQ. Trimming took off 1 base at V and 0 bases at J, with 9 bases between the two ends. The CDR3 bases are TGTGCCAGCAGCTTAGAGGGCAGGGTGAACACTGAAGCTTTCTTT. It yields the protein CASSLEGRVNTEAFF.

This chain uses TRBV5-1 with TRBJ1-1; unclear D gene. The germline CDR1 and CDR2 sequences are SGHRS and YFSETQ. V gave up 0 bases and J gave up 1 base, with 7 bases separating them. The CDR3 sequence is 14 residues long. CDR3 residues: CASSLVAGNTEAFF. The CDR3 coding sequence is TGCGCCAGCAGCTTGGTCGCGGGGAACACTGAAGCTTTCTTT.

V is TRBV29-1 and J is TRBJ2-1, with a weak D call TRBD1 (6 bases). V lost 6 bases, J lost 7 bases, and 10 bases lay in between. This CDR3 is 11 amino acids long. Germline V gene sequence: CDR1 SQVTM, CDR2 ANQGSEA. The CDR3 nucleotides are TGCAGCGTGGGACAAGGGAATGAGCAGTTCTTC. Translation gives CSVGQGNEQFF.

The V and J genes are TRBV30 and TRBJ1-5; 10 nucleotides match TRBD1. V lost 0 bases, J lost 6 bases, and 2 bases stayed unmatched. Germline V CDR1 and CDR2: GTSNPN, SVGIG (reference sequence). This CDR3 has 14 amino acids. CDR3 residues: CAWSVDRGRQPQHF. The DNA for the CDR3 is TGTGCCTGGAGTGTCGACAGGGGGCGTCAGCCCCAGCATTTT.

This chain links TRBV6-5 with TRBJ1-2; 11 bases match TRBD1. Germline V gene data show CDR1 as MNHEY and CDR2 as SVGAGI. This CDR3 is built from 15 residues. V shed 2 bases and J 2 bases; nucleotides not matched to a gene: 1. For the CDR3, the DNA is TGTGCCAGCAGTTACGGGACAGGGGGAAACTATGGCTACACCTTC. This encodes CASSYGTGGNYGYTF.

The chain couples TRBV28 to TRBJ1-1; no clear D. Per germline, CDR1 MDHEN and CDR2 SYDVKM. V gave up 7 bases and J gave up 4 bases, with 7 bases separating them. CDR3 size: 11 residues. The CDR3 here is CASMAGTEAFF. The CDR3, as DNA: TGTGCCAGCATGGCGGGCACTGAAGCTTTCTTT.

This CDR3 is CASTLGRGNQPQHF. The CDR3 nucleotides are TGTGCCAGCACCCTTGGCAGGGGCAATCAGCCCCAGCATTTT. The chain carries TRBV6-1 and TRBJ1-5, with a possible D match to TRBD1 (5 bases). CDR1 and CDR2 from the germline V gene are MNHNS and SASEGT. Trimming left V 7 bases short and J 2 bases short, with 12 bases between. The CDR3 is 14 residues long.

In its sample, this clone was seen a few times. J is TRBJ2-1 and V is TRBV5-8; tentative D call: TRBD1 (5 bases). Germline V gene sequence: CDR1 SGHTS, CDR2 YDEGEE. CDR3 length: 15 residues. Trimming pared 3 bases from V and 0 bases from J, leaving 10 bases between. CDR3 amino acids: CASSWQGSSYNEQFF. CDR3 sequence (DNA): TGTGCCAGCAGCTGGCAGGGCAGCTCCTACAATGAGCAGTTCTTC.

This clone was seen just once. This rearrangement joins TRBV25-1 to TRBJ2-3; 12 bases match TRBD1. Germline CDR1 reads MGHDK; CDR2 reads SYGVNS. The CDR3 length is 15 residues. Unmatched junction bases numbered 8, after V lost 6 bases and J lost 7 bases. The CDR3: CASRTGTGGPYTQYF. CDR3 coding DNA: TGTGCCAGCAGAACCGGGACAGGGGGCCCGTATACGCAGTATTTT.

V and J are TRBV7-2 and TRBJ2-1; D is uncertain. The CDR3 sequence is 12 residues long. Germline V gene data show CDR1 as SGHTA and CDR2 as FQGNSA. V dropped 1 base and J dropped 14 bases, with 12 bases sitting between them. The CDR3 nucleotides are TGTGCCAGCAGCTTAGGGCGCGACTCGGAGTTCTTC. Amino acid sequence: CASSLGRDSEFF.

CDR3 protein: CAWSAGTGVSDEQYF. CDR3 DNA sequence: TGTGCCTGGAGTGCCGGGACAGGGGTATCCGACGAGCAGTACTTC. The J gene is TRBJ2-7, the V gene TRBV30, with TRBD1 identical over 10 bases. The CDR3 covers 15 residues. V shed 1 base and J 5 bases; nucleotides not matched to a gene: 8. CDR1 is GTSNPN and CDR2 is SVGIG in the germline V gene (reference sequence).

This clone has just a few counts. The chain couples TRBV2 to TRBJ2-3; the match to TRBD2 covers 8 bases. Germline-derived CDR1 and CDR2 are SNHLY and FYNNEI. The CDR3 consists of 14 residues. After removal of 10 bases from V and 4 bases from J, the junction contained 10 bases not matched to a gene. CDR3 sequence (DNA): TGTGCCACCAAGGGCGGGAGGACCTCAGATACGCAGTATTTT. This encodes CATKGGRTSDTQYF.

This clone was seen only a few times. V usage is TRBV7-9 and J usage is TRBJ2-1, with D perhaps matching TRBD2 (6 bases). CDR3 length: 16 residues. The germline V gene encodes CDR1 SEHNR and CDR2 FQNEAQ (reference sequence). Trimming took off 4 bases at V and 0 bases at J, with 13 bases between the two ends. For the CDR3, the DNA is TGTGCCAGCAGCTCACCTAGCGCCCTCTCCTACAATGAGCAGTTCTTC. The encoded protein is CASSSPSALSYNEQFF.

The chain has TRBV9 and TRBJ1-4; D is perhaps TRBD1 (6 bases). Per germline, CDR1 SGDLS and CDR2 YYNGEE. The CDR3 is 15 amino acids. With 5 bases removed from V and 6 bases from J, the gap between germline ends came to 17 bases. The CDR3 reads CASSRIPGEYEKLFF. The CDR3 DNA reads TGTGCCAGCAGTCGTATTCCAGGGGAGTATGAAAAACTGTTTTTT.

V is TRBV30 and J is TRBJ2-6; D is possibly TRBD2 (5 bases). This CDR3 is built from 13 residues. Germline loops: CDR1 GTSNPN, CDR2 SVGIG (reference sequence). V was cut by 6 bases and J by 2 bases, with 8 bases left in between. Written as DNA, the CDR3 is TGTGCCTGTGAGGGTCCTGGGGCCAACGTCCTGACTTTC. Protein: CACEGPGANVLTF.

The V gene is TRBV7-2, the J gene TRBJ1-2; no definite D call. The length of the CDR3 is 14 residues. The germline V gene has CDR1 SGHTA and CDR2 FQGNSA. The V and J ends lost 4 bases and 4 bases respectively, with 13 bases between them. The CDR3 nucleotides read TGTGCCAGCAGCTCCCGGGCGGGTGGCTATGGCTACACCTTC. It translates to CASSSRAGGYGYTF.

This clone was seen a single time. The chain couples TRBV2 to TRBJ2-3, with 9 bases identical to TRBD2. CDR3 length: 15 residues. The junction had 6 bases not matched to a gene; V was cut back by 6 bases and J by 2 bases. CDR1 is SNHLY, CDR2 FYNNEI, per germline. CDR3 nucleotides: TGTGCCAGCAGGGAGCGGGAGGCCTCCACAGATACGCAGTATTTT. It yields the protein CASREREASTDTQYF.

The CDR3 loop is CASSPNLGTGTPYEQYF. DNA of the CDR3: TGCGCCAGCAGCCCAAATCTGGGGACAGGAACCCCCTACGAGCAGTACTTC. The rearrangement uses TRBV4-1 and TRBJ2-7, with TRBD1 matching 8 bases. CDR1 is MGHRA, CDR2 YSYEKL, per germline. This CDR3 is built from 17 residues. The V gene end was trimmed by 4 bases and the J gene end by 2 bases; junction bases not matched to a gene: 13.